Here is one T cell receptor beta chain with its context. The repertoire was sequenced with immunoSEQ multiplex PCR; TCRdb's copy has only in-frame clones and lacks some. This repertoire shows about half a million clones, about 85% found once; its top ten account for approximately 11%. These data belong to a study of shared clonotypes between healthy human individuals. Sequenced: PBMCs. The TCR comes from a woman in her 40s in good health. Some clones in this sample may be carry-over from other donors' samples.

The CDR3 nucleotides read TGTGCCATCCTCCCCTCCCCGGGACAGGGGTTCTCCTACGAGCAGTACTTC. Amino acid sequence: CAILPSPGQGFSYEQYF. The rearrangement uses TRBV28 and TRBJ2-7, with 10 bases aligning to TRBD1. The length of the CDR3 is 17 residues. Germline CDR1 and CDR2: MDHEN and SYDVKM. V trimming: 10 bases; J trimming: 0 bases; junction bases outside the gene matches: 15.